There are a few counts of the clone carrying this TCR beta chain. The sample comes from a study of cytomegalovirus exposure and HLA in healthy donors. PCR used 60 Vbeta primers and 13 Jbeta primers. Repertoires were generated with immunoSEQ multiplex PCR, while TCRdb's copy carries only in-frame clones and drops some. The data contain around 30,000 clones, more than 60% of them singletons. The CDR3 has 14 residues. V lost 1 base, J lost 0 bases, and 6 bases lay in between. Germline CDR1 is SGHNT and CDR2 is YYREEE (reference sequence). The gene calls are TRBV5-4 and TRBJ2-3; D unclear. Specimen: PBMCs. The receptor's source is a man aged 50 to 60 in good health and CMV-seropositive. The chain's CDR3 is CASSLPSSTDTQYF. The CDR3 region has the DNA TGTGCCAGCAGCTTGCCCAGTAGCACAGATACGCAGTATTTT.